This T cell receptor beta chain was observed in a study of T cell responses to AZD1222 COVID-19 vaccine. Study-wide results and limits: Receipt of two AZD1222 doses was followed by a rise in Spike-specific TCR breadth and depth. Of spike-specific TCRs, nearly half reportedly target regions left unmutated in variants. AZD1222 recipients seropositive at baseline numbered only five to seven.

Points on this clone: Its antigen is unknown.

Repertoires were generated with immunoSEQ multiplex PCR, while TCRdb's copy carries only in-frame clones and drops some. The data show some 64,000 clones, about 93% seen once. Sample: peripheral blood, taken 28 days after the second dose of the MenACWY control vaccine. The receptor was isolated from an adult who received the MenACWY meningococcal vaccine as a control.

CDR3 loop: CASSLARGGYEQYF. The CDR3 nucleotides read TGTGCCAGCAGCTTGGCCAGGGGGGGTTACGAGCAGTACTTC. This rearrangement joins TRBV5-8 to TRBJ2-7; the D gene could be TRBD1 or TRBD2 (7 bases each). Germline CDR1 and CDR2: SGHTS and YDEGEE. This CDR3 is built from 14 residues. V was trimmed by 0 bases and J by 4 bases, leaving 11 bases between them.